This T cell receptor (beta chain) derives from a study of CD8 T cells in Susac syndrome (dated by TCRdb to the late 2010s). About the study as a whole: Whether CD8+ T cell activation and differentiation in Susac syndrome was antigen driven was tested using repertoire sequencing. Here is what the overall study found, with its caveats: The study acknowledged that relatively few individuals were included in the TCR sequencing and HLA analysis.

Peripheral blood CD8+ and CD4+ T cells from healthy donors, Susac syndrome patients and multiple sclerosis patients were profiled by high-throughput TCR beta sequencing. Multiple sclerosis controls were treatment-naive patients with stable or active relapsing-remitting disease fulfilling revised McDonald criteria. Bulk CD8+ and CD4+ T cells were purified by magnetic negative isolation, while CD8+ TEMRA cells were enriched using FACS. Blood was collected in EDTA tubes and processed within 24 hours, with PBMCs isolated through density gradient centrifugation. PBMCs intended for TCR sequencing were cryopreserved in liquid nitrogen and were subsequently thawed in a 37 degrees C water bath. Purity of sorted or isolated CD4+, CD8+ and CD8+ TEMRA cells was at least 90%. This clonotype came up once. Its antigen has not been determined. Base qualities are not provided; no much larger clone lies one nucleotide away. A lone read offers only weak evidence.

RNA was extracted using the RNeasy kit, and 0.5 to 1 microgram was reverse transcribed with random hexamers. The immunoSEQ multiplex PCR assay, covering 54 Vbeta and 13 Jbeta segments, was used to amplify TCR beta CDR3 regions. To correct PCR amplification bias, a synthetic template baseline was used for both primer optimization and computational correction. The paper's data handling went like this. Reads were annotated to V, D and J genes per IMGT and analyzed with immunoSEQ Analyzer, keeping only productive sequences. Clonality was computed as one minus Shannon entropy normalized by log2 of the number of productive unique sequences. Public and private clones were assessed among the 100 most prevalent clones of each patient and control. Susac-specific clones were defined as absent from healthy and MS cohorts, 800 to 1,200 published viral clones and other ImmuneACCESS disease sequences. TCRdb handled the public reads itself, with Q25 trimming in fastp and clone calling in MiXCR, and kept productive beta chains. Duplicate CDR3 protein sequences are folded into a single record with the most common DNA and genes. TCRdb, not the authors, supplied the V and J calls. The sample table shows about 140,000 distinct CDR3 sequences, and 90% to 95% are seen once. The ten largest clones add up to about 0.11% of the sample.

The CDR3 starts with the cysteine, ends with the phenylalanine, and has 14 residues. Only CDR3 DNA is held: 42 bases, read in frame from base 1. Sequences SEHNR (CDR1) and FQNEAQ (CDR2) are obtained from the germline V gene (reference sequence). Relative to germline, V is missing 3 bases and J is missing 5 bases, with 4 bases of the junction outside any gene match. Sample: CD4+ T cells from PBMCs. The V and J segments used are TRBV7-9 and TRBJ1-5, and TRBD1 matches 7 of the central bases. The source is a human donor with multiple sclerosis. CDR3 protein: CASSLTGPDQPQHF. The sequence in DNA is TGTGCCAGCAGCTTGACAGGGCCAGATCAGCCCCAGCATTTT. Where the CDR3 stops, the reference TRBV7-9 and TRBJ1-5 genes take over; the full variable domain is DTGVSQNPRHKITKRGQNVTFRCDPISEHNRLYWYRQTLGQGPEFLTYFQNEAQLEKSRLLSDRFSAERPKGSFSTLEIQRTEQGDSAMYLCASSLTGPDQPQHFGDGTRLSIL.